The clone carrying this T cell receptor (beta chain) was observed a handful of times. The antigen is unknown. The sample originates from a study of beta chain features in type 1 diabetes. Study conclusions and caveats: Sequencing from cDNA could over-represent high-TCR-expressing cells.

The germline gives CDR1 MNHEY, CDR2 SMNVEV (reference sequence). V lost 6 bases, J lost 14 bases, and 17 bases lay in between. CDR3 size: 12 residues. What was sequenced were expressed TCRB transcripts, since all of the isolated RNA had been reverse transcribed. Sequencing used immunoSEQ multiplex PCR; TCRdb keeps in-frame clones, though not all of them. The sample contains under 950,000 clones, 17% of which appear only once. Sequenced sample: naive CD4+ T cells from blood. The TCR sequence derives from a woman under 30 in good health. This chain connects TRBV27 to TRBJ2-1, with D uncertain. CDR3 sequence reads: CASSPGPPWKFF. In nucleotides, the CDR3 is TGTGCCAGCAGCCCTGGACCCCCCTGGAAGTTCTTC.